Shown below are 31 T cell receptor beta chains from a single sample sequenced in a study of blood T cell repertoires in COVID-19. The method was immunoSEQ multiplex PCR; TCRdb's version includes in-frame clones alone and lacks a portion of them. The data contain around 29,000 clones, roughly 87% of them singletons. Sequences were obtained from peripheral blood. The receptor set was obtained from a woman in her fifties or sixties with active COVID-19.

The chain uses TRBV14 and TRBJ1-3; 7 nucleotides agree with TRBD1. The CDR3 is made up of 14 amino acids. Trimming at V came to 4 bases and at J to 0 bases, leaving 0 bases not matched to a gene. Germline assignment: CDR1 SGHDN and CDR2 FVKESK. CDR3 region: CASSRDSSGNTIYF. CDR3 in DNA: TGTGCCAGCAGCCGGGACAGCTCTGGAAACACCATATATTTT.

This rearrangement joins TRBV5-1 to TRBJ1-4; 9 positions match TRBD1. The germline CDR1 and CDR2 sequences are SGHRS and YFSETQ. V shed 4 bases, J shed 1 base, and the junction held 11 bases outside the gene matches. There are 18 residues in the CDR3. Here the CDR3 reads CASSQGGTGFQTNEKLFF. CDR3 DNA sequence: TGCGCCAGCAGCCAAGGAGGGACAGGGTTTCAAACTAATGAAAAACTGTTTTTT.

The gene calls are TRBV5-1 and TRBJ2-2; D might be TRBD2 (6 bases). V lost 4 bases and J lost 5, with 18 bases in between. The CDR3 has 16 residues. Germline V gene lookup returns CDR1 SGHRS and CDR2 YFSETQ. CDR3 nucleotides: TGCGCCAGCAGCCCGGACGGGAGACGAAATACCGGGGAGCTGTTTTTT. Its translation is CASSPDGRRNTGELFF.

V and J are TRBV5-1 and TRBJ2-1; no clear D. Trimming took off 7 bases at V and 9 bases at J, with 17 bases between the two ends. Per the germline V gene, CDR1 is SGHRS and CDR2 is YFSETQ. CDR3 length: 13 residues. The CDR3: CASGHNPEGEQFF. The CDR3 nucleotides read TGCGCCAGCGGGCATAACCCTGAAGGTGAGCAGTTCTTC.

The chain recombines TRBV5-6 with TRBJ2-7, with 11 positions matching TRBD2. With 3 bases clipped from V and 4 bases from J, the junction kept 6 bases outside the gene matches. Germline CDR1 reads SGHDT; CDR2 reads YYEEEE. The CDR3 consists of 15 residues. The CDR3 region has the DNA TGTGCCAGCAGCTCGCCGGGACTAGCGGCTTACGAGCAGTACTTC. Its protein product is CASSSPGLAAYEQYF.

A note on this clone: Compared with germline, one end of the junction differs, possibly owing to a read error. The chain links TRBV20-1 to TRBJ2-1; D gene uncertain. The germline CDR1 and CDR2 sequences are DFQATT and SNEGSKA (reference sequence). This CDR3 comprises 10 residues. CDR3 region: CGRAYNEQFF. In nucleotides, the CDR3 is TGTGGCCGGGCCTACAATGAGCAGTTCTTC.

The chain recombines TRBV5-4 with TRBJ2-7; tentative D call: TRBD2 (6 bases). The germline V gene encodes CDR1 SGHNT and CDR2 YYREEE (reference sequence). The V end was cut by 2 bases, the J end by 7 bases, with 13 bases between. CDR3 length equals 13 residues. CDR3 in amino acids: CASSLSGVGEQYF. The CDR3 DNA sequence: TGTGCCAGCAGCTTATCGGGAGTGGGAGAGCAGTACTTC.

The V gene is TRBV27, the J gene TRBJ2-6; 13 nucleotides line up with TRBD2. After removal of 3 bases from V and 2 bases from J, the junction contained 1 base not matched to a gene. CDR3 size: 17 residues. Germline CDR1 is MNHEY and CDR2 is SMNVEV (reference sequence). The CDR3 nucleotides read TGTGCCAGCAGTTTTGGGACTAGCGGGGCTGGGGCCAACGTCCTGACTTTC. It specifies CASSFGTSGAGANVLTF.

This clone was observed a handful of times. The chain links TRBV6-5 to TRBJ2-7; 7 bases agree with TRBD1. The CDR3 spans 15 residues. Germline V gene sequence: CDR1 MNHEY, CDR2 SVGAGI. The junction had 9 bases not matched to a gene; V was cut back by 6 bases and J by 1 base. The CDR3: CASRYRGTGSYEQYF. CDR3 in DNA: TGTGCCAGCAGATACAGGGGCACGGGTTCCTACGAGCAGTACTTC.

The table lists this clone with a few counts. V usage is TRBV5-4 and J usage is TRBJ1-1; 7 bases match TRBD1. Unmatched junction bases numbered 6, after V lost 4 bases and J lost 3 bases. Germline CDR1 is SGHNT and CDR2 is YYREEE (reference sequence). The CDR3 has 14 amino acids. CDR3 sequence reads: CASSANRGDTEAFF. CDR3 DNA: TGTGCCAGCAGCGCAAACAGGGGCGACACTGAAGCTTTCTTT.

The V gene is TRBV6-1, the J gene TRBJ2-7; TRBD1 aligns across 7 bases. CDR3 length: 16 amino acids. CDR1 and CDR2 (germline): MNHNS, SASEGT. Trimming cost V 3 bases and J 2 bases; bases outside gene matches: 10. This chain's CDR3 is CASSEPSQTGTYEQYF. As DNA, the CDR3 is TGTGCCAGCAGTGAGCCTAGTCAGACAGGGACCTACGAGCAGTACTTC.

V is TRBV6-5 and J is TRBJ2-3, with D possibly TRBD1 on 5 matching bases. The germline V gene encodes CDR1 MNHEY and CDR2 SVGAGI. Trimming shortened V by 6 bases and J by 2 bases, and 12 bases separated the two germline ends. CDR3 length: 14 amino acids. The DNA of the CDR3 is TGTGCCAGCAGCCCCCTAGGGGACACAGATACGCAGTATTTT. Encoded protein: CASSPLGDTDTQYF.

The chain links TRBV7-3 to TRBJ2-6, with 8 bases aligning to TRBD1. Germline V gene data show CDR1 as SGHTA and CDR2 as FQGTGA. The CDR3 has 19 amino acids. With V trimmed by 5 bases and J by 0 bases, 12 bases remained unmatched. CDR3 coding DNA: TGTGCCAGCAGCCACAAAACCTGGACAGGGCTCTCTGGGGCCAACGTCCTGACTTTC. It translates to CASSHKTWTGLSGANVLTF.

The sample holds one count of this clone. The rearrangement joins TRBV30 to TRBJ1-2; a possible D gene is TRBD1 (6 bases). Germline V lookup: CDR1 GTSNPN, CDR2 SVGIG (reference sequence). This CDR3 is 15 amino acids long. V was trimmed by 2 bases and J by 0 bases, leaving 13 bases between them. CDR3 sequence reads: CAWSKGGPTNYGYTF. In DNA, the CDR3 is TGTGCCTGGAGTAAGGGGGGGCCCACTAACTATGGCTACACCTTC. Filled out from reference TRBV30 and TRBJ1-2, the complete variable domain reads SQTIHQWPATLVQPVGSPLSLECTVEGTSNPNLYWYRQAAGRGLQLLFYSVGIGQISSEVPQNLSASRPQDRQFILSSKKLLLSDSGFYLCAWSKGGPTNYGYTFGSGTRLTVV.

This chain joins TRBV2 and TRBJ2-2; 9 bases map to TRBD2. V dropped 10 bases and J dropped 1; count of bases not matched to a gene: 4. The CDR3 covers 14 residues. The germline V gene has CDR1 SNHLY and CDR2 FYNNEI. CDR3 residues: CAMQTSGNTGELFF. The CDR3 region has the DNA TGTGCCATGCAGACTAGCGGGAACACCGGGGAGCTGTTTTTT.

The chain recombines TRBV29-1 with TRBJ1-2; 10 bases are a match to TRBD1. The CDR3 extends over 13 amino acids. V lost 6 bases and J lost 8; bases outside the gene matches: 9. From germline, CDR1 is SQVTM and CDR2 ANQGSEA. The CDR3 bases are TGCAGCGTAGAAAAGGGACAGGGGAGCGGCTACACCTTC. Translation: CSVEKGQGSGYTF.

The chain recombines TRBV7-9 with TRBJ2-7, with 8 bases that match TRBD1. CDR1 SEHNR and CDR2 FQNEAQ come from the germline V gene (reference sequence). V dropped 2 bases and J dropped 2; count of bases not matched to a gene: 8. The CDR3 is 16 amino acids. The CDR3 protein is CASSLLVGQGTYEQYF. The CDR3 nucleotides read TGTGCCAGCAGCTTATTGGTAGGACAGGGAACCTACGAGCAGTACTTC.

The CDR3 here is CASSPKLAGGGETQYF. The CDR3 coding sequence is TGTGCCAGCAGCCCAAAACTAGCGGGGGGCGGAGAGACCCAGTACTTC. The chain employs TRBV5-4 and TRBJ2-5, with 12 bases identical to TRBD2. CDR1 is SGHNT, CDR2 YYREEE, per germline (reference sequence). This CDR3 spans 16 amino acids. J gave up 4 bases and V 4 bases, and 8 bases lay outside the gene matches.

The DNA for the CDR3 is TGTGCCAGCAGCTTGGCCTCGGGGACCCAGTACTTC. The encoded protein is CASSLASGTQYF. This chain uses TRBV5-8 with TRBJ2-5; D remains ambiguous. This CDR3 is built from 12 residues. Germline V gene data show CDR1 as SGHTS and CDR2 as YDEGEE. V was cut by 0 bases and J by 7 bases, with 7 bases left in between.

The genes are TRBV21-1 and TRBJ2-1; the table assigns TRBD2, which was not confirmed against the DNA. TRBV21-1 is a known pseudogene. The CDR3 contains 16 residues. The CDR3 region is CASSKEGLAPYNEQFF. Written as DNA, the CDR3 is TGTGCCAGCAGCAAAGAGGGACTAGCCCCCTACAATGAGCAGTTCTTC.

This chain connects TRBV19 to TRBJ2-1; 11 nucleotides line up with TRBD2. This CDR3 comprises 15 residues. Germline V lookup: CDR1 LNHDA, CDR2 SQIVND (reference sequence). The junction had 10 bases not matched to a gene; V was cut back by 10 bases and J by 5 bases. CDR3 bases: TGTGCCACCTCGTTAGGGACTAGCGGACACAATGAGCAGTTCTTC. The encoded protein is CATSLGTSGHNEQFF.

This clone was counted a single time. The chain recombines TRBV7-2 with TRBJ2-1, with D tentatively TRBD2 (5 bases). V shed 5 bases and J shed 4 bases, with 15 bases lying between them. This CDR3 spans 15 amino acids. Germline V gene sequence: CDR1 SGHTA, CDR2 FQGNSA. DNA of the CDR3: TGTGCCAGCAGCGCCAGACAAGGCGGGTACAATGAGCAGTTCTTC. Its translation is CASSARQGGYNEQFF. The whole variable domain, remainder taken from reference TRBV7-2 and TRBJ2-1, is GAGVSQSPSNKVTEKGKDVELRCDPISGHTALYWYRQSLGQGLEFLIYFQGNSAPDKSGLPSDRFSAERTGGSVSTLTIQRTQQEDSAVYLCASSARQGGYNEQFFGPGTRLTVL.

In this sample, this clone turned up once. The CDR3, as DNA: TGTGCCATCAGGGAAGCGGGGGATCGGACCGGGGAGCTGTTTTTT. Translation gives CAIREAGDRTGELFF. The rearrangement uses TRBV10-3 and TRBJ2-2, with 8 bases identical to TRBD2. The CDR3 is 15 amino acids. The J segment lost 5 bases and the V segment lost 6 bases, leaving 8 bases of the junction unmatched. Germline V gene lookup returns CDR1 ENHRY and CDR2 SYGVKD.

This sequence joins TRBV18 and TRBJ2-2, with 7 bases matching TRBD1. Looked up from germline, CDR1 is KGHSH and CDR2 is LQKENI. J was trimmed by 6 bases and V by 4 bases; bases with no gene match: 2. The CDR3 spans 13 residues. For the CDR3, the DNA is TGTGCCAGCTCACACCAGGGGGCCGGGGAGCTGTTTTTT. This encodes CASSHQGAGELFF. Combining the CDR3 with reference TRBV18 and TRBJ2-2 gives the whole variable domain NAGVMQNPRHLVRRRGQEARLRCSPMKGHSHVYWYRQLPEEGLKFMVYLQKENIIDESGMPKERFSAEFPKEGPSILRIQQVVRGDSAAYFCASSHQGAGELFFGEGSRLTVL.

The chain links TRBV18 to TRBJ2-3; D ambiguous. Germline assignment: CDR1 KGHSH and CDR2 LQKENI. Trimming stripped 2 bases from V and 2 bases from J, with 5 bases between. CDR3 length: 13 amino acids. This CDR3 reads CASSPWATDTQYF. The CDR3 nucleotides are TGTGCCAGCTCACCATGGGCCACAGATACGCAGTATTTT.

CDR3 DNA sequence: TGTGCCAGCAGCAGGGGACTAGCGGGTACCTACGAGCAGTACTTC. Its translation: CASSRGLAGTYEQYF. The chain recombines TRBV5-8 with TRBJ2-7; 12 positions match TRBD2. The CDR3 loop spans 15 amino acids. Germline values: CDR1 SGHTS, CDR2 YDEGEE. The ends lost 4 bases at V and 2 bases at J; junction bases unmatched: 4.

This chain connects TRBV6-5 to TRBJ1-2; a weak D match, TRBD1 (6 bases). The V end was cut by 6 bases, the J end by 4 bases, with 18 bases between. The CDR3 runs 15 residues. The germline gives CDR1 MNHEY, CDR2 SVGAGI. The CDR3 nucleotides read TGTGCCAGCAGCGCATGGGAGGGGGTTAGCTATGGCTACACCTTC. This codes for CASSAWEGVSYGYTF.

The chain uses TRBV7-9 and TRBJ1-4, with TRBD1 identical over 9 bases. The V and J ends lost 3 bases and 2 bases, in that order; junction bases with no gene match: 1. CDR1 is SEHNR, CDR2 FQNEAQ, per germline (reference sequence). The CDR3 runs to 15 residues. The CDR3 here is CASSFTGGTNEKLFF. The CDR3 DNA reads TGTGCCAGCAGCTTTACAGGGGGCACTAATGAAAAACTGTTTTTT.

Here the CDR3 DNA reads TGTGCCACCAGGGCGGACATGGCGGGAACTGAAGCTTTCTTT. It translates to CATRADMAGTEAFF. The chain joins TRBV15 to TRBJ1-1; TRBD1 is a possible D gene (5 bases). This CDR3 comprises 14 residues. V was pared by 6 bases and J by 5 bases, with 16 bases between. Germline loops: CDR1 LNHNV, CDR2 YYDKDF (reference sequence). The whole variable domain, filled in from reference TRBV15 and TRBJ1-1, reads DAMVIQNPRYQVTQFGKPVTLSCSQTLNHNVMYWYQQKSSQAPKLLFHYYDKDFNNEADTPDNFQSRRPNTSFCFLDIRSPGLGDTAMYLCATRADMAGTEAFFGQGTRLTVV.

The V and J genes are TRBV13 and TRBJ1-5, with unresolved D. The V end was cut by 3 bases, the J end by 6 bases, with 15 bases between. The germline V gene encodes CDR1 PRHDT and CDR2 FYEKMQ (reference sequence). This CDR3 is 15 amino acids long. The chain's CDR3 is CASSLRPGGSQPQHF. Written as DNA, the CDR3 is TGTGCCAGCAGCTTGAGGCCGGGAGGGTCTCAGCCCCAGCATTTT.

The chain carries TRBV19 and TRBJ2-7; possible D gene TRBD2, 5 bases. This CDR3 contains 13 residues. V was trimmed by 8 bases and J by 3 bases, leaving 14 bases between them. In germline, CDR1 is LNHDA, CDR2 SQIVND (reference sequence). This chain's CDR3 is CASSFGEGYEQYF. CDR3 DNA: TGTGCCAGTTCCTTCGGGGAAGGCTACGAGCAGTACTTC.